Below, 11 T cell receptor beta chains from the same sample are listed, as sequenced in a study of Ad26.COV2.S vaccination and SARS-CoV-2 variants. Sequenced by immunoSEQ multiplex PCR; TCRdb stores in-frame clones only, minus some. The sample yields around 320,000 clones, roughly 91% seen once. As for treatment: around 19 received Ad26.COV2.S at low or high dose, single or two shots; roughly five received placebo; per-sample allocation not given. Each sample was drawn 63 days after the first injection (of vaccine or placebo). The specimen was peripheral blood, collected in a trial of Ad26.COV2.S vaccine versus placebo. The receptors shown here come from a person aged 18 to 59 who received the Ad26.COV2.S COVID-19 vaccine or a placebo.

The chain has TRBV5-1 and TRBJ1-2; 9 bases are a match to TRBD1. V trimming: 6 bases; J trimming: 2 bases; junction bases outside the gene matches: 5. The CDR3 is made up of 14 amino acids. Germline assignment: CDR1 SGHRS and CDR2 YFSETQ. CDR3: CASTGDRVNYGYTF. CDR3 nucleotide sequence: TGCGCCAGCACAGGGGACAGGGTCAACTATGGCTACACCTTC.

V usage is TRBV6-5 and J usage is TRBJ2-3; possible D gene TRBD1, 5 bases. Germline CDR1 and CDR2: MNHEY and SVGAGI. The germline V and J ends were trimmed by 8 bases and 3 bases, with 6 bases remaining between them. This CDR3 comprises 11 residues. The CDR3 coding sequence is TGTGCCAGCCAGGGTACAGATACGCAGTATTTT. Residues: CASQGTDTQYF.

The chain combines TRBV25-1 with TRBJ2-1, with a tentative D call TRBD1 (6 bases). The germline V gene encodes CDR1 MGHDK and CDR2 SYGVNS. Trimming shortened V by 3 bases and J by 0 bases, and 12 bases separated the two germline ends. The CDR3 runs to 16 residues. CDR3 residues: CASSEHTGSSYNEQFF. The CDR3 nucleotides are TGTGCCAGCAGTGAGCATACAGGGAGCTCCTACAATGAGCAGTTCTTC.

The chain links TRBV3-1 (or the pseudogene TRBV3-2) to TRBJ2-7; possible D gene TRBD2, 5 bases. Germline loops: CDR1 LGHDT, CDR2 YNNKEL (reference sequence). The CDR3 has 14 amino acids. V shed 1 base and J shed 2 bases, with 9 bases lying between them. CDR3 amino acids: CASSQGGNPYEQYF. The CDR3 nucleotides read TGTGCCAGCAGCCAAGGAGGGAATCCCTACGAGCAGTACTTC.

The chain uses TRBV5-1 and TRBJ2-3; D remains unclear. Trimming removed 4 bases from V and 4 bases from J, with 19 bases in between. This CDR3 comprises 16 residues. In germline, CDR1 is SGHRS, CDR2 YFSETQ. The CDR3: CASSGPRRHDPDTQYF. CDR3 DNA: TGCGCCAGCAGCGGCCCCCGGCGGCACGACCCAGATACGCAGTATTTT. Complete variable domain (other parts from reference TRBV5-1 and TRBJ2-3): KAGVTQTPRYLIKTRGQQVTLSCSPISGHRSVSWYQQTPGQGLQFLFEYFSETQRNKGNFPGRFSGRQFSNSRSEMNVSTLELGDSALYLCASSGPRRHDPDTQYFGPGTRLTVL.

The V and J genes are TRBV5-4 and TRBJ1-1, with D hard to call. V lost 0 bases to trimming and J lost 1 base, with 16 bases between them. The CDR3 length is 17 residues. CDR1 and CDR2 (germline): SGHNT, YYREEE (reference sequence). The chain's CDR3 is CASSLGLTRGRNTEAFF. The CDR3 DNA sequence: TGTGCCAGCAGCTTGGGCTTAACCAGAGGAAGGAACACTGAAGCTTTCTTT.

The CDR3, as DNA: TGTGCCAGCAGCCCCAGACTAGCGGGGGGGCCTTCCGCAGATACGCAGTATTTT. Protein product: CASSPRLAGGPSADTQYF. This sequence joins TRBV9 and TRBJ2-3; TRBD2 matches at 14 bases. Trimming at V came to 4 bases and at J to 4 bases, leaving 11 bases not matched to a gene. From germline, CDR1 is SGDLS and CDR2 YYNGEE. The CDR3 loop spans 18 amino acids.

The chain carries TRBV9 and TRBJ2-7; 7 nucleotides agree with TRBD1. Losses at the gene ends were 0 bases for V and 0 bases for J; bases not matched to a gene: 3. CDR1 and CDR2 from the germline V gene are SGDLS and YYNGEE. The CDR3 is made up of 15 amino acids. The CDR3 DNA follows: TGTGCCAGCAGCGTAGGGCAGGGGGTCTCCTACGAGCAGTACTTC. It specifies CASSVGQGVSYEQYF.

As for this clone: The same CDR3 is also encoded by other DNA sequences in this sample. CDR3 in amino acids: CATSRVNTEAFF. As DNA, the CDR3 is TGTGCCACCAGCAGGGTGAACACTGAAGCTTTCTTT. The chain recombines TRBV15 with TRBJ1-1; no clear D gene. CDR3 length: 12 residues. Germline V gives CDR1 LNHNV, CDR2 YYDKDF (reference sequence). Trimming pared 3 bases from V and 0 bases from J, leaving 2 bases between.

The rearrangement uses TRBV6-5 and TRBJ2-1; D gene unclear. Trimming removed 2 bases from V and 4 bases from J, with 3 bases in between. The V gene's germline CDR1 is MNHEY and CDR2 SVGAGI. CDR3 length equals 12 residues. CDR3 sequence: CASSYRYNEQFF. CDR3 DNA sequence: TGTGCCAGCAGTTACAGGTACAATGAGCAGTTCTTC.

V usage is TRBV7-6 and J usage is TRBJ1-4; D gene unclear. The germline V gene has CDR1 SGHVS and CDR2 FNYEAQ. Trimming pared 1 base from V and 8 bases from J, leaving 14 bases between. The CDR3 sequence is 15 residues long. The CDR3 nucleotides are TGTGCCAGCAGCTTAGATCGGACCCGACACGAAAAACTGTTTTTT. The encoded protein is CASSLDRTRHEKLFF.